This T cell receptor (beta chain) was documented in a study of cytomegalovirus exposure and HLA in healthy donors. Primers for the PCR totalled 60 Vbeta and 13 Jbeta. Here immunoSEQ multiplex PCR was the method, and the copy in TCRdb shows in-frame clones only, minus some. The sample contains around 150,000 clones, about four fifths of which appear only once. Looked up from germline, CDR1 is MNHEY and CDR2 is SMNVEV (reference sequence). The V gene lost 5 bases and the J gene lost 3 bases, with 17 bases spanning the gap. CDR3 length: 16 residues. The chain combines TRBV27 with TRBJ2-1, with a tentative D call TRBD2 (6 bases). The sample taken for sequencing was PBMCs. The clonotype comes from a man aged 50-60 years in good health and CMV-seropositive. The chain's CDR3 is CASSLRRDLIYNEQFF. CDR3 DNA: TGTGCCAGCAGTCTACGCCGGGACTTAATCTACAATGAGCAGTTCTTC.